This passage covers 9 T cell receptor beta chains from one sample sequenced in a study of blood T cell repertoires in COVID-19. Repertoires were generated with immunoSEQ multiplex PCR, while TCRdb's copy carries only in-frame clones and drops some. This table has approximately 150,000 clones, about four fifths appearing once. The material sequenced was PBMCs or T cells enriched from blood (not recorded which). The receptors shown here come from a man in his sixties who had recovered from COVID-19.

V and J are TRBV11-2 and TRBJ2-6, with 8 nucleotides matching TRBD1. V gave up 3 bases and J gave up 11 bases; unmatched junction bases: 6. CDR1 and CDR2 from the germline V gene are SGHAT and FQNNGV. This CDR3 is 14 amino acids long. CDR3 nucleotides: TGTGCCAGCAGCTTGACAGGGGTCGCCGACGTCCTGACTTTC. This encodes CASSLTGVADVLTF.

The chain carries TRBV7-8 and TRBJ2-7, with 8 bases aligning to TRBD1. CDR1 is SGHVS and CDR2 is FQNEAQ in the germline V gene. The length of the CDR3 is 16 residues. Trimming removed 6 bases from V and 3 bases from J; junction bases left unmatched: 13. For the CDR3, the DNA is TGTGCCAGCAGTCAGCGCCGGGACAGGCCTTTCTACGAGCAGTACTTC. This gives the protein CASSQRRDRPFYEQYF. Filled out from reference TRBV7-8 and TRBJ2-7, the complete variable domain reads GAGVSQSPRYKVAKRGQDVALRCDPISGHVSLFWYQQALGQGPEFLTYFQNEAQLDKSGLPSDRFFAERPEGSVSTLKIQRTQQEDSAVYLCASSQRRDRPFYEQYFGPGTRLTVT.

This clone came up a few times. The V and J genes are TRBV9 and TRBJ1-6; a weak D match, TRBD1 (5 bases). The germline CDR1 and CDR2 sequences are SGDLS and YYNGEE. Trimming removed 2 bases from V and 4 bases from J, with 10 bases in between. This CDR3 region has 15 residues. CDR3 DNA: TGTGCCAGCAGCGTCAGTGACAGTTATAATTCACCCCTCCACTTT. Translating gives CASSVSDSYNSPLHF.

This clone has just a few counts. The CDR3 sequence is CAPGGAGADTQYF. The CDR3 region has the DNA TGCGCCCCGGGAGGGGCCGGGGCAGATACGCAGTATTTT. V gene TRBV10-1 combines with J gene TRBJ2-3; 8 bases line up with TRBD2. The CDR3 loop spans 13 amino acids. V shed 11 bases, J shed 4 bases, and the junction held 8 bases outside the gene matches. Germline values: CDR1 WNHNN, CDR2 SYGVQD (reference sequence).

This chain uses TRBV2 with TRBJ1-1, with 7 nucleotides matching TRBD1. V was clipped by 6 bases and J by 0 bases; unmatched bases: 1. The CDR3 sequence is 13 residues long. Per the germline V gene, CDR1 is SNHLY and CDR2 is FYNNEI. The CDR3 region is CASRTGLNTEAFF. CDR3 DNA: TGTGCCAGCAGGACAGGGTTGAACACTGAAGCTTTCTTT.

The chain has TRBV15 and TRBJ2-3; 10 bases agree with TRBD1. J lost 2 bases, V lost 4 bases, and 3 bases had no gene match. The CDR3 is 15 residues long. Per the germline V gene, CDR1 is LNHNV and CDR2 is YYDKDF (reference sequence). CDR3 DNA: TGTGCCACCAGCACTGACAGGGGGCTCACAGATACGCAGTATTTT. It specifies CATSTDRGLTDTQYF.

This clone has more than one count but fewer than ten. The chain joins TRBV5-1 to TRBJ2-2, with 7 bases aligning to TRBD1. The CDR3 has 13 residues. Germline CDR1 SGHRS, CDR2 YFSETQ. V shed 7 bases and J 2 bases; nucleotides not matched to a gene: 2. The CDR3: CASRQGNTGELFF. The CDR3 nucleotides are TGCGCCAGCCGACAGGGAAACACCGGGGAGCTGTTTTTT.

The chain has TRBV5-4 and TRBJ2-7, with D maybe TRBD1 (5 bases). Germline V gene sequence: CDR1 SGHNT, CDR2 YYREEE (reference sequence). The CDR3 covers 12 residues. V was cut by 4 bases and J by 2 bases, with 7 bases left in between. The CDR3 bases are TGTGCCAGCAGCCTAGGGGCCTACGAGCAGTACTTC. Protein: CASSLGAYEQYF.

This clone was counted only a few times. The chain uses TRBV28 and TRBJ2-1; 10 bases map to TRBD2. After removal of 2 bases from V and 7 bases from J, the junction contained 5 bases not matched to a gene. The CDR3 covers 15 residues. CDR1 and CDR2 from the germline V gene are MDHEN and SYDVKM. The CDR3 coding sequence is TGTGCCAGCAGTTTAACACTAGCGGGATTTAATGAGCAGTTCTTC. Its protein product is CASSLTLAGFNEQFF.